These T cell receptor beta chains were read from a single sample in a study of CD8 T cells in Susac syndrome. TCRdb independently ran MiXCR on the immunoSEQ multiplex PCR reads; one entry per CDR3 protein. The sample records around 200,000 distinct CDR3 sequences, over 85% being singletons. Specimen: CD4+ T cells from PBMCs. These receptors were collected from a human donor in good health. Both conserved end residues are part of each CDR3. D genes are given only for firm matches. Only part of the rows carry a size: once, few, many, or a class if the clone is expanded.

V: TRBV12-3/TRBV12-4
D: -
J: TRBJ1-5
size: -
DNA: TGTGCCAGCAGTTATAACAGGGTGAAAGGGAATCAGCCCCAGCATTTT
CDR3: CASSYNRVKGNQPQHF

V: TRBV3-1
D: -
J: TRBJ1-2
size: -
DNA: TGTGCCAGCAGCCAGGGCAGGGACGTCTATGGCTACACCTTC
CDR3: CASSQGRDVYGYTF

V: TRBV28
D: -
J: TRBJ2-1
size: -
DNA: TGTGCCAGCAGTTCCCTTCACAATGAGCAGTTCTTC
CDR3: CASSSLHNEQFF

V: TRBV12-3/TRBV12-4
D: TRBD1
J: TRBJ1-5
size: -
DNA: TGTGCCAGCAGTGTGTGGACAGGTCGGCAGCCCCAGCATTTT
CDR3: CASSVWTGRQPQHF

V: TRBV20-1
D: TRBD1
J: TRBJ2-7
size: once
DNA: TGCAGTGCTAGAAAATTTGGACAGGGAATGCCCTACGAGCAGTACTTC
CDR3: CSARKFGQGMPYEQYF

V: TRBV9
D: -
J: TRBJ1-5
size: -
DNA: TGTGCCAGTAATCAGCCCCAGCATTTT
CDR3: CASNQPQHF

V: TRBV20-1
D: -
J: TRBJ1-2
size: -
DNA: TGCAGTGCTAGTGCGGGAGGGACCTCCTTC
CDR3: CSASAGGTSF

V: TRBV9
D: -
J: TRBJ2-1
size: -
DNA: TGTGCCAGCAGCATGACCTCCGGGGGCGGTGAGCAGTTCTTC
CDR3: CASSMTSGGGEQFF

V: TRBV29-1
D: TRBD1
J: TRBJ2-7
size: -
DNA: TGCAGCGTTGAAGGAGGCGATCGAGGGGGCGATGAGCAGTACTTC
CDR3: CSVEGGDRGGDEQYF

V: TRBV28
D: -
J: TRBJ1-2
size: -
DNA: TGTGCCAGCAGTTTAAGGACGCTCTATGGCTACACCTTC
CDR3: CASSLRTLYGYTF

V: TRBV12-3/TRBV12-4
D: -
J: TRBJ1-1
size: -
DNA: TGTGCCAGCATGACAGCGAACACTGAAGCTTTCTTT
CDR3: CASMTANTEAFF

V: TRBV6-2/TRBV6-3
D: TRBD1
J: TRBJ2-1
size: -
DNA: TGTGCCAGCAGCCTGGACAGGTCCTACAATGAGCAGTTCTTC
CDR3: CASSLDRSYNEQFF

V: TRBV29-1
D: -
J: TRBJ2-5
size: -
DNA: TGCAGCGTTCTGCCGCCGGGGAGCCAAGAGACCCAGTACTTC
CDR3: CSVLPPGSQETQYF

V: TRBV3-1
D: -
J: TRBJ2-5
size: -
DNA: TGTGCCAGCAGCCAAGGAGAAGGGCAAGAGACCCAGTACTTC
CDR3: CASSQGEGQETQYF

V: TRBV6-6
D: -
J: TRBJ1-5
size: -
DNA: TGTGCCAGCAGCAACTTAGGCCAGCCCCAGCATTTT
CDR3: CASSNLGQPQHF

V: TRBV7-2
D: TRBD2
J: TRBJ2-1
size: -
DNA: TGTGCCAGCAGCCGGGACCAGCGGGGGCAGTTCTTC
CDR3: CASSRDQRGQFF

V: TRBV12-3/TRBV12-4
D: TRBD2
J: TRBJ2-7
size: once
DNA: TGTGCCAGCAGCCCCCCGGGACTACCATACGAGCAGTACTTC
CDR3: CASSPPGLPYEQYF

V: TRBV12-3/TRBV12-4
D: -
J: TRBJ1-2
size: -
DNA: TGTGCCAGTCGGGTGGGAGGCCTTCATGGCTACACCTTC
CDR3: CASRVGGLHGYTF

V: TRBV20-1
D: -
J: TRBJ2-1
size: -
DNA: TGCAGTGCTTCCCCTGACAATGAGCAGTTCTTC
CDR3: CSASPDNEQFF

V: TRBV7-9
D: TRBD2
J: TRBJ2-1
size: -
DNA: TGTGCCAGCAGCTTAAGCGGGAGGCTCCCCACGGATGAGCAGTTCTTC
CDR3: CASSLSGRLPTDEQFF

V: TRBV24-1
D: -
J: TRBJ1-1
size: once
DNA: TGTGCCACCAGTGATCCGAACACTGAAGCTTTCTTT
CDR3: CATSDPNTEAFF

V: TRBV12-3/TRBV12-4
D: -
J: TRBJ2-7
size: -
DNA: TGTGCCAGCAGTCCGAGGGATCCAGGGCACTACGAGCAGTACTTC
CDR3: CASSPRDPGHYEQYF

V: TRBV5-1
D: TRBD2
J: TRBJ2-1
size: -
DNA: TGCGCCAGCAGACTTAGCGGGAGGGACCACAATGAGCAGTTCTTC
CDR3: CASRLSGRDHNEQFF

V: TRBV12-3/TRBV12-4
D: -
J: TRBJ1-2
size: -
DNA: TGTGCCAGCAGTTTACTTGGCGCCGCTCCCCCTGGCTACACCTTC
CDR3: CASSLLGAAPPGYTF

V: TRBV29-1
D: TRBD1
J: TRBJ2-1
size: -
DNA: TGCAGCGTTCCGGGACAGGGTTTCAATGAGCAGTTCTTC
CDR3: CSVPGQGFNEQFF

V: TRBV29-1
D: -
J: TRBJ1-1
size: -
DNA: TGCAGCGGGACACAGGGAGGTAACACTGAAGCTTTCTTT
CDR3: CSGTQGGNTEAFF

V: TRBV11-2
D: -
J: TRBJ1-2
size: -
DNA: TGTGCCAGCAGCCCTGATCGTCTGGAGGGGGGCTACACCTTC
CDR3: CASSPDRLEGGYTF

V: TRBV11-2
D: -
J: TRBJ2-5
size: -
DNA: TGTGCCAGCAGCTCCCGACGGGACCCAGAGACCCAGTACTTC
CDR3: CASSSRRDPETQYF

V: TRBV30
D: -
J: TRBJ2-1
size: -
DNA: TGTGCCTGGAGTAAGTCGACCCAGGGTGAGCAGTTCTTC
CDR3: CAWSKSTQGEQFF

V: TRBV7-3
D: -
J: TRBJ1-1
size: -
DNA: TGTGCCAGCAGCCCCCTTTTGGGAAACACTGAAGCTTTCTTT
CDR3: CASSPLLGNTEAFF

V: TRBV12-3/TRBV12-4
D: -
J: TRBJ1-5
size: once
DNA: TGTGCCAGCAGTTCCGGATCGGCGCCCCAGCATTTT
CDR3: CASSSGSAPQHF

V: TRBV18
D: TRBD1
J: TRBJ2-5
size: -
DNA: TGTGCCAGCTCAAGAGGGGGCGGCGTCCAAGAGACCCAGTACTTC
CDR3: CASSRGGGVQETQYF

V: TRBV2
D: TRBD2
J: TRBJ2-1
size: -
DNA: TGTGCCAGCAGAGCCGGGACTAGCGGGAGGGGGGACTCCTACAATGAGCAGTTCTTC
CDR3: CASRAGTSGRGDSYNEQFF

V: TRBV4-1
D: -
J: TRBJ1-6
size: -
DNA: TGCGCCAGCAGCCAGCGGGCGGGCGGGAATTCACCCCTCCACTTT
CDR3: CASSQRAGGNSPLHF

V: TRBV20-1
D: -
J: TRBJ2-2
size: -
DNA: TGCAGTGCGAGGGACCAGATAGCCACCGGGGAGCTGTTTTTT
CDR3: CSARDQIATGELFF

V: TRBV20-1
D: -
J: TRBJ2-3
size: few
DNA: TGCAGTGCTAGGCGTAGCGCAGATACGCAGTATTTT
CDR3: CSARRSADTQYF

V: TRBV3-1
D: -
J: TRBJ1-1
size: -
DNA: TGTGCCAGCAGCCTACCAGACACTGAAGCTTTCTTT
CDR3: CASSLPDTEAFF

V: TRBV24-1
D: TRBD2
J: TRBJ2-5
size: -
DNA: TGTGCCACCAGTGATTTGGCAGGGACTAGCGGGAGGGAGGAGACCCAGTACTTC
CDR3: CATSDLAGTSGREETQYF

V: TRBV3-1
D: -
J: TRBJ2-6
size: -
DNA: TGTGCCAGCAGCCAAGAAGGCCGGGCCCCTGGGGCCAACGTCCTGACTTTC
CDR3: CASSQEGRAPGANVLTF

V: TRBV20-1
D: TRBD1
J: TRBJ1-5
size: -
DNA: TGCAGTGCTACTATACCAGGGGGAATAAGCAATCAGCCCCAGCATTTT
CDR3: CSATIPGGISNQPQHF

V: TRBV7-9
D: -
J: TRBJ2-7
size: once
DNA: TGTGCCAGCAGCTTAAGGGAGACAGGCTACGAGCAGTACTTC
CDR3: CASSLRETGYEQYF

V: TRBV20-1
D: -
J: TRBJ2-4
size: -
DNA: TGCAGTGCTGAGCCGACAGCCAAAAACATTCAGTACTTC
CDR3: CSAEPTAKNIQYF

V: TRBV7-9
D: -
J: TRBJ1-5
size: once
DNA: TGTGCCAGCAGGGCGGGGATGTGGGGAAGCAATCAGCCCCAGCATTTT
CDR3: CASRAGMWGSNQPQHF

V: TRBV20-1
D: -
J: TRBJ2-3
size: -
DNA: TGCAGTGCTAAAGGGATAAGCGGAACAGATACGCAGTATTTT
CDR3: CSAKGISGTDTQYF

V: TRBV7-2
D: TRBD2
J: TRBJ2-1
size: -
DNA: TGTGCCAGCAGCCCGAGCGGGAGGGCCTATTCGGACCACGAGCAGTTCTTC
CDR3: CASSPSGRAYSDHEQFF

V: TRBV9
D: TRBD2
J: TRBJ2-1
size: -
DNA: TGTGCCAGCAGCGTAGATGGCGCTAGCGGGGCCTACAATGAGCAGTTCTTC
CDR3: CASSVDGASGAYNEQFF

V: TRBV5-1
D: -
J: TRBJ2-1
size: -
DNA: TGCGCCAGCAGCTTGAGGCCGGGGAGTGAGCAGTTCTTC
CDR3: CASSLRPGSEQFF

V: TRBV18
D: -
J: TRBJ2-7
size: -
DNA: TGTGCCAGCTCACCATCTAGGTTCGTAGGCGAGCAGTACTTC
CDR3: CASSPSRFVGEQYF